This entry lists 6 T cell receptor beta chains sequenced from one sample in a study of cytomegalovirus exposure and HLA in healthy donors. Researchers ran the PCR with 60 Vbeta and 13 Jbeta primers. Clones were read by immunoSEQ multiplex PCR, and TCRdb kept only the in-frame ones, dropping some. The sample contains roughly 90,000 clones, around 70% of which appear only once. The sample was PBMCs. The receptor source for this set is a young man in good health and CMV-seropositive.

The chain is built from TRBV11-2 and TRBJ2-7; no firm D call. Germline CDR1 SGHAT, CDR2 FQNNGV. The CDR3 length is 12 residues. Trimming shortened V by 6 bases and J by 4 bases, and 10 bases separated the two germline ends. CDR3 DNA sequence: TGTGCCAGCAGGAACCTAAAGTACGAGCAGTACTTC. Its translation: CASRNLKYEQYF.

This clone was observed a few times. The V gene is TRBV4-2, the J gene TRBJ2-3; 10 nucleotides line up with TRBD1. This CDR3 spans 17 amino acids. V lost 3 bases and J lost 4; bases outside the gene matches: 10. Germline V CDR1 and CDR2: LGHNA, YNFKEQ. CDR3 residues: CASSHERPGQGSDTQYF. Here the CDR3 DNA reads TGTGCCAGCAGCCATGAACGTCCGGGACAGGGGTCAGATACGCAGTATTTT.

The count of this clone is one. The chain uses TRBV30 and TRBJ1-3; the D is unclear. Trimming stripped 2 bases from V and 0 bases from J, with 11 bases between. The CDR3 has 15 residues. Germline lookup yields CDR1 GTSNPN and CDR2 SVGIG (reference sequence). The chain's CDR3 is CAWSLGALSGNTIYF. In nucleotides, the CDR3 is TGTGCCTGGAGTCTCGGTGCACTCTCTGGAAACACCATATATTTT.

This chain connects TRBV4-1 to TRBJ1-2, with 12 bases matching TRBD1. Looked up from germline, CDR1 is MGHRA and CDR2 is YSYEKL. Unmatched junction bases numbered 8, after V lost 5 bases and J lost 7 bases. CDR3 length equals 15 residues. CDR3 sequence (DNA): TGCGCCAGCAGCACCCGGGACAGGGGGCTCATTGGCTACACCTTC. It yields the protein CASSTRDRGLIGYTF.

This CDR3 reads CSVRVNYGYTF. The CDR3 nucleotides read TGCAGCGTTCGGGTTAACTATGGCTACACCTTC. The rearrangement uses TRBV29-1 and TRBJ1-2; D unresolved. CDR3 size: 11 residues. The germline V gene encodes CDR1 SQVTM and CDR2 ANQGSEA. Trimming stripped 5 bases from V and 1 base from J, with 5 bases between.

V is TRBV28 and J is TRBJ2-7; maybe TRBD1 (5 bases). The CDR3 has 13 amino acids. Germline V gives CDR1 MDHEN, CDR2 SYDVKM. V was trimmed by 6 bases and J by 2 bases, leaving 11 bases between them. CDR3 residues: CASSQGRTYEQYF. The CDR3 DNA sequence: TGTGCCAGCAGCCAGGGCAGAACCTACGAGCAGTACTTC.